Listed here are 7 T cell receptor beta chains from one sample, sequenced in a study of response to subunit inactivated influenza vaccine. TCRdb passed the RT-PCR reads through MiXCR, listing each CDR3 protein once. Among around 750,000 distinct CDR3 sequences, around 21% were seen once, and the ten largest hold about 9.4%. Sequenced here: PBMCs from blood, sampled roughly 5 days after vaccination. These receptors all come from a man in his forties or fifties who received an inactivated influenza vaccine.

This clonotype was picked up a small number of times. The rearrangement uses TRBV12-3 or TRBV12-4 and TRBJ2-7; 8 bases map to TRBD2. The CDR3 is made up of 14 amino acids. With V trimmed by 2 bases and J by 5 bases, 5 bases remained unmatched. The CDR3 nucleotides are TGTGCCAGCAGTTTACTTGCGGGAGGTGACGAGCAGTACTTC. Protein sequence: CASSLLAGGDEQYF.

This clonotype was found a few times. V is TRBV6-1 and J is TRBJ2-2, with D possibly matching TRBD1 (6 bases). Germline V gene lookup returns CDR1 MNHNS and CDR2 SASEGT. The CDR3 totals 15 residues. V was pared by 6 bases and J by 2 bases, with 13 bases between. The CDR3 DNA reads as TGTGCCAGCAGATCACCGGGACACAACACCGGGGAGCTGTTTTTT. This gives the protein CASRSPGHNTGELFF.

The chain is built from TRBV5-1 and TRBJ2-1; 7 bases match TRBD2. The CDR3 runs 11 residues. The germline CDR1 and CDR2 sequences are SGHRS and YFSETQ. Germline trimming cut 7 bases from V and 11 bases from J; bases unmatched to any gene: 6. The CDR3: CASERGSKQFF. The CDR3 DNA follows: TGCGCCAGCGAGCGGGGTTCTAAGCAGTTCTTC.

This clonotype was detected a few times. The genes are TRBV29-1 and TRBJ2-1; TRBD2 matches at 7 bases. V was clipped by 8 bases and J by 1 base; unmatched bases: 8. The CDR3 length is 14 residues. CDR1 and CDR2 (germline): SQVTM, ANQGSEA. CDR3 region: CSLSGGESYNEQFF. The CDR3 DNA sequence: TGCAGCTTATCTGGGGGGGAGTCCTACAATGAGCAGTTCTTC.

The chain couples TRBV20-1 to TRBJ2-7, with TRBD1 matching over 7 bases. This CDR3 contains 12 residues. J gave up 3 bases and V 4 bases, and 3 bases lay outside the gene matches. Germline V gene lookup returns CDR1 DFQATT and CDR2 SNEGSKA (reference sequence). The CDR3 loop is CSAIRDSYEQYF. The CDR3 DNA reads TGCAGTGCTATCCGGGACAGCTACGAGCAGTACTTC.

This clonotype has just a few counts. The chain combines TRBV29-1 with TRBJ1-3, with D hard to call. V lost 3 bases and J 0 bases, leaving 9 bases between the germline ends. The CDR3 spans 14 residues. CDR1 is SQVTM, CDR2 ANQGSEA, per germline. DNA for the CDR3: TGCAGCGTTGACAGGCCACGCTCTGGAAACACCATATATTTT. Protein product: CSVDRPRSGNTIYF.

The chain combines TRBV20-1 with TRBJ2-3, with D possibly TRBD2 on 5 matching bases. The CDR3 sequence is 14 residues long. V was pared by 0 bases and J by 0 bases, with 7 bases between. Germline V CDR1 and CDR2: DFQATT, SNEGSKA (reference sequence). DNA of the CDR3: TGCAGTGCTAGAGAGTGGACTAGCACAGATACGCAGTATTTT. This translates into CSAREWTSTDTQYF.